Shown below are 12 T cell receptor beta chains from a single sample sequenced in a study of memory CD4+ T cells and cytomegalovirus serostatus. Single viable CD3+CD4+CD8-CD45RO+ cells were sorted as the memory CD4+ T cells. Repertoires were generated with immunoSEQ multiplex PCR, while TCRdb's copy carries only in-frame clones and drops some. The table lists 50,000 to 60,000 clones, about 79% of them singletons. The sequencing input was memory CD4+ T cells from blood. The receptors were sampled from an adult in good health and CMV-seronegative.

This clone appeared a single time. The rearrangement links TRBV6-1 to TRBJ2-7; 8 bases match TRBD1. The germline V gene encodes CDR1 MNHNS and CDR2 SASEGT. After removal of 2 bases from V and 3 bases from J, the junction contained 6 bases not matched to a gene. The length of the CDR3 is 15 residues. This CDR3 is CASSEQGDRRYEQYF. For the CDR3, the DNA is TGTGCCAGCAGTGAACAAGGGGACAGGCGCTACGAGCAGTACTTC.

The V gene is TRBV6-1, the J gene TRBJ1-6; 9 positions match TRBD1. The trim removed 0 bases at V and 7 bases at J, leaving 7 bases unmatched. CDR1 MNHNS and CDR2 SASEGT come from the germline V gene. The CDR3 contains 17 residues. CDR3 sequence reads: CASSEAPGQGPNSPLHF. The CDR3 DNA follows: TGTGCCAGCAGTGAAGCCCCGGGACAGGGTCCAAATTCACCCCTCCACTTT.

The chain employs TRBV4-2 and TRBJ2-1, with D maybe TRBD2 (5 bases). V lost 0 bases, J lost 2 bases, and 11 bases lay in between. Germline V gene lookup returns CDR1 LGHNA and CDR2 YNFKEQ. CDR3 length: 16 residues. The CDR3 here is CASSQEGRAAYNEQFF. The CDR3 DNA reads TGTGCCAGCAGCCAAGAAGGGCGGGCGGCCTACAATGAGCAGTTCTTC.

The V gene is TRBV6-1, the J gene TRBJ1-5; TRBD1 agrees at 7 bases. This CDR3 region has 13 residues. CDR1 and CDR2 from the germline V gene are MNHNS and SASEGT. V was pared by 6 bases and J by 6 bases, with 5 bases of the junction left unmatched. The DNA of the CDR3 is TGTGCCAGCAGCCTGGCAGGGGGTCAGCCCCAGCATTTT. It translates to CASSLAGGQPQHF.

This chain connects TRBV5-1 to TRBJ1-1; tentatively, D is TRBD1 (6 bases). Germline V lookup: CDR1 SGHRS, CDR2 YFSETQ. This CDR3 region has 17 residues. The ends were cut back, 4 bases at V and 0 bases at J, with 19 bases in the middle. The CDR3 region is CASSIRIQGPMNTEAFF. The CDR3 nucleotides read TGCGCCAGCAGCATTCGTATACAGGGTCCCATGAACACTGAAGCTTTCTTT.

V is TRBV5-1 and J is TRBJ2-3, with TRBD2 identical over 7 bases. This CDR3 contains 15 residues. Unmatched junction bases numbered 9, after V lost 4 bases and J lost 4 bases. The germline CDR1 and CDR2 sequences are SGHRS and YFSETQ. CDR3: CASSIGLVYSDTQYF. In DNA form, the CDR3 reads TGCGCCAGCAGCATTGGACTAGTTTACTCAGATACGCAGTATTTT.

The chain couples TRBV5-1 to TRBJ1-2; D might be TRBD1 (5 bases). Trimming cost V 1 base and J 6 bases, with 19 bases left between them. This CDR3 has 16 residues. Germline V CDR1 and CDR2: SGHRS, YFSETQ. CDR3 in amino acids: CASSLRTGAHLDGYTF. Written as DNA, the CDR3 is TGCGCCAGCAGCTTGCGGACCGGGGCCCACCTCGATGGCTACACCTTC.

The chain couples TRBV28 to TRBJ1-5, with unresolved D. Germline lookup yields CDR1 MDHEN and CDR2 SYDVKM. The germline V and J ends were trimmed by 7 bases and 3 bases, with 7 bases remaining between them. This CDR3 has 12 residues. CDR3 loop: CASTDTNQPQHF. The CDR3 nucleotides are TGTGCCAGCACCGACACCAATCAGCCCCAGCATTTT.

The genes are TRBV19 and TRBJ2-5, with TRBD2 identical over 12 bases. Trimming removed 5 bases from V and 10 bases from J; junction bases left unmatched: 23. The V gene's germline CDR1 is LNHDA and CDR2 SQIVND (reference sequence). The CDR3 contains 19 residues. The CDR3 reads CASSARLAGEPGSRKDQYF. The CDR3 DNA is TGTGCCAGTAGTGCAAGACTAGCGGGGGAGCCCGGTTCCAGGAAGGACCAGTACTTC.

The V gene is TRBV6-1, the J gene TRBJ2-7; a weak D match, TRBD1 (6 bases). The V gene's germline CDR1 is MNHNS and CDR2 SASEGT. The CDR3 consists of 15 residues. Trimming stripped 8 bases from V and 0 bases from J, with 17 bases between. The chain's CDR3 is CASSGDILSSYEQYF. CDR3 bases: TGTGCCAGCTCCGGGGACATACTAAGCTCCTACGAGCAGTACTTC.

The gene calls are TRBV13 and TRBJ2-5; the D gene is possibly TRBD2 (6 bases). This CDR3 has 12 residues. The germline V and J ends were trimmed by 6 bases and 3 bases, with 8 bases remaining between them. Germline CDR1 and CDR2: PRHDT and FYEKMQ (reference sequence). CDR3 sequence (DNA): TGTGCCAGCAGAGGGACTGAAGAGACCCAGTACTTC. Protein: CASRGTEETQYF.

V usage is TRBV5-1 and J usage is TRBJ2-3; 7 bases map to TRBD2. Germline lookup yields CDR1 SGHRS and CDR2 YFSETQ. J gave up 4 bases and V 7 bases, and 15 bases lay outside the gene matches. The CDR3 extends over 16 amino acids. CDR3 sequence: CASRWVAGEAADTQYF. The DNA for the CDR3 is TGCGCCAGCCGATGGGTTGCGGGGGAGGCAGCAGATACGCAGTATTTT.